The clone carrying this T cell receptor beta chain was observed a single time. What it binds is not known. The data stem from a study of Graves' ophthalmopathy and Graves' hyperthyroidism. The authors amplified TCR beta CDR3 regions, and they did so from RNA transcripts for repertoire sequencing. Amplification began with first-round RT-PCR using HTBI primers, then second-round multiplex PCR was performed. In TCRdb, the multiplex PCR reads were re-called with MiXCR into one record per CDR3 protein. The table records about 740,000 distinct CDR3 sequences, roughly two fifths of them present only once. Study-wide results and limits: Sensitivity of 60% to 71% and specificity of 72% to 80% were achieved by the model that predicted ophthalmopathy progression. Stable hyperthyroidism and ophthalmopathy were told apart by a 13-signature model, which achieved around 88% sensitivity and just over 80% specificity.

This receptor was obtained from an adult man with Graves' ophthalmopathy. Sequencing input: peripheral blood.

CDR3 bases: TGTGCCAGCAACGGACTAGCGGATACCTACGAGCAGTACTTC. This encodes CASNGLADTYEQYF. The chain is built from TRBV10-3 and TRBJ2-7; 10 bases fit TRBD2. V dropped 10 bases and J dropped 2; count of bases not matched to a gene: 8. The CDR3 sequence is 14 residues long. The germline V gene has CDR1 ENHRY and CDR2 SYGVKD.